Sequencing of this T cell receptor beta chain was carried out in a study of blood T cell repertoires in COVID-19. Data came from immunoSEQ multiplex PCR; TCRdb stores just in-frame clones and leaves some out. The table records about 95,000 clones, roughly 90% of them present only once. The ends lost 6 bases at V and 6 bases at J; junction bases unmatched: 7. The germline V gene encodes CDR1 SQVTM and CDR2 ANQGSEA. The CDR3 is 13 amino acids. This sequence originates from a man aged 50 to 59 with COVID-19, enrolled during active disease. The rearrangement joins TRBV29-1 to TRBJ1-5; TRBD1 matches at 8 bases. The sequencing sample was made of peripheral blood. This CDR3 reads CSVTTGVSQPQHF. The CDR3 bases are TGCAGCGTCACGACAGGGGTTAGTCAGCCCCAGCATTTT.